This T cell receptor beta chain appears in the sequencing data of a study of blood T cell repertoires in COVID-19. In this sample, this clone turned up a few times. With V trimmed by 5 bases and J by 5 bases, 5 bases remained unmatched. The CDR3 spans 15 residues. Germline V gene lookup returns CDR1 SEHNR and CDR2 FQNEAQ (reference sequence). Profiling relied on immunoSEQ multiplex PCR, and the TCRdb table lists in-frame clones only, not all of them. The profile shows around 200,000 clones, 86% of them singletons. All enrollees were roughly 18 to 95 years old and from roughly 26 US areas. The receptor was isolated from a woman aged 40 to 50 with acute COVID-19. Sequenced input: PBMCs or T cells enriched from blood (not recorded which). This chain links TRBV7-9 with TRBJ2-1; TRBD1 agrees at 11 bases. The DNA of the CDR3 is TGTGCCAGCAGCCGCGGGACAGGGGGTCACAATGAGCAGTTCTTC. This codes for CASSRGTGGHNEQFF.